The sequence of this T cell receptor (beta chain) was determined in a study of beta chain features in type 1 diabetes. For the study at large: Patients were similar to healthy donors in age and gender (as well as in cell yields). Findings of the study overall: Moderate but significant shortening of TCRB CDR3s was recorded in all four CD4+ subsets from Type 1 diabetes patients.

Note on this clone: The antigen is not known.

Each of the CD4+ naive, central memory, regulatory and stem cell-like memory populations was sorted via CD45RO/CCR7/CD25/CD127/CD95/CD27. Over 95% purity was reached by all sorted populations. Reverse transcription of all isolated RNA meant that expressed TCRB transcripts were sequenced. Using immunoSEQ multiplex PCR, the repertoire was profiled, and TCRdb retains in-frame clones only, with some absent. This table has some 280,000 clones, over 11% appearing once. This CDR3 has 14 residues. Trimming stripped 5 bases from V and 1 base from J, with 12 bases between. Germline CDR1 and CDR2: MNHEY and SVGAGI.

The TCR was taken from a man aged 25-45 years with type 1 diabetes. Sequencing was done on a sample of naive CD4+ T cells from blood. The V gene is TRBV6-5, the J gene TRBJ2-7; D uncertain. In DNA, the CDR3 is TGTGCCAGCAGTACCCCACGCGGATCCTACGAGCAGTACTTC. Translation gives CASSTPRGSYEQYF.